These 28 T cell receptor beta chains came from one sample sequenced in a study of shared clonotypes between healthy human individuals. The assay was immunoSEQ multiplex PCR, and TCRdb's table has in-frame clones only and misses some. This sample carries 2 million to 2.5 million clones, over 85% of them seen once, and the ten largest clones take 0.3% to 0.4%. The sequencing sample was made of naive CD4+ T cells from PBMCs. Subset described: CD45RA+ positively selected. The receptors here all came from a man younger than 35 in good health. Some clones in this sample may be carry-over from other donors' samples.

The V call is TRBV7-3, the J call TRBJ2-2, with 10 nucleotides matching TRBD2. CDR3 length: 17 amino acids. CDR1 and CDR2 from the germline V gene are SGHTA and FQGTGA. The J segment lost 6 bases and the V segment lost 5 bases, leaving 12 bases of the junction unmatched. CDR3 sequence: CASSRTSSGSYAGELFF. CDR3 in DNA: TGTGCCAGCAGCCGAACATCTAGCGGGAGTTACGCCGGGGAGCTGTTTTTT.

The chain has TRBV7-6 and TRBJ2-7; D ambiguous. Germline V gene lookup returns CDR1 SGHVS and CDR2 FNYEAQ. The CDR3 loop spans 14 amino acids. V lost 5 bases and J 0 bases, leaving 11 bases between the germline ends. The CDR3 loop is CASSPLSVSYEQYF. Here the CDR3 DNA reads TGTGCCAGCAGCCCCCTTTCGGTCTCCTACGAGCAGTACTTC.

The chain has TRBV6-1 and TRBJ1-1; TRBD1 is a possible D gene (6 bases). Looked up from germline, CDR1 is MNHNS and CDR2 is SASEGT. The CDR3 covers 13 residues. Trimming removed 4 bases at V and 7 bases at J, with 13 bases between. For the CDR3, the DNA is TGTGCCAGCAGTGCCCAGGGGTTCGTTGAAGCTTTCTTT. Protein: CASSAQGFVEAFF.

The chain employs TRBV15 and TRBJ1-3; D uncertain. V was shortened by 0 bases and J by 0 bases, with 12 bases between the two germline ends. The CDR3 contains 17 residues. Germline V gives CDR1 LNHNV, CDR2 YYDKDF (reference sequence). This chain's CDR3 is CATSRDGVLLSGNTIYF. CDR3 DNA sequence: TGTGCCACCAGCAGAGATGGTGTGTTACTCTCTGGAAACACCATATATTTT.

V is TRBV6-4 and J is TRBJ1-1; D gene unclear. CDR3 length: 14 amino acids. V dropped 3 bases and J dropped 5 bases, with 13 bases sitting between them. The germline V gene encodes CDR1 MRHNA and CDR2 SNTAGT. The CDR3 DNA is TGTGCCAGCAGTGAAACACACCCGGGGACTGAAGCTTTCTTT. It codes for CASSETHPGTEAFF.

A remark on this clone: Other DNA sequences of this sample code for an identical CDR3. This chain links TRBV19 with TRBJ2-1; the match to TRBD2 covers 10 bases. Trimming cost V 2 bases and J 4 bases; bases outside gene matches: 2. The CDR3 runs to 15 residues. The germline V gene encodes CDR1 LNHDA and CDR2 SQIVND (reference sequence). The CDR3 DNA reads TGTGCCAGTAGTATAAGGACTAGCGGTTACAATGAGCAGTTCTTC. Translated: CASSIRTSGYNEQFF.

J is TRBJ2-5 and V is TRBV27, with a tentative D call TRBD2 (7 bases). The CDR3 covers 15 residues. Germline-derived CDR1 and CDR2 are MNHEY and SMNVEV (reference sequence). V was clipped by 2 bases and J by 5 bases, with 15 bases between them. The CDR3 nucleotides are TGTGCCAGCAGTTTAGGCGGGGGCAGAGGGGAGACCCAGTACTTC. It translates to CASSLGGGRGETQYF.

The rearrangement uses TRBV9 and TRBJ2-3; D is perhaps TRBD2 (6 bases). CDR1 SGDLS and CDR2 YYNGEE come from the germline V gene. CDR3 length: 17 residues. Trimming took off 3 bases at V and 1 base at J, with 18 bases between the two ends. This CDR3 reads CASSAGSRLGRTDTQYF. DNA for the CDR3: TGTGCCAGCAGCGCCGGTTCCCGACTAGGTCGCACAGATACGCAGTATTTT.

V and J are TRBV19 and TRBJ1-2; 8 bases line up with TRBD1. CDR3 size: 15 residues. J was trimmed by 4 bases and V by 4 bases; bases with no gene match: 8. Germline loops: CDR1 LNHDA, CDR2 SQIVND (reference sequence). DNA for the CDR3: TGTGCCAGTAGTACCACGGACAGGGAGCCCTATGGCTACACCTTC. Translated: CASSTTDREPYGYTF. The full variable domain, completed using reference TRBV19 and TRBJ1-2, is DGGITQSPKYLFRKEGQNVTLSCEQNLNHDAMYWYRQDPGQGLRLIYYSQIVNDFQKGDIAEGYSVSREKKESFPLTVTSAQKNPTAFYLCASSTTDREPYGYTFGSGTRLTVV.

This clone came up once. The rearrangement uses TRBV27 and TRBJ1-5, with TRBD1 as a possible D gene (5 bases). Looked up from germline, CDR1 is MNHEY and CDR2 is SMNVEV (reference sequence). V lost 11 bases to trimming and J lost 2 bases, with 22 bases between them. The CDR3 covers 16 residues. The CDR3 region is CALPLAGPLCNQPQHF. In DNA form, the CDR3 reads TGTGCCCTCCCGTTAGCAGGGCCCTTATGCAATCAGCCCCAGCATTTT.

Here the CDR3 reads CASSRQKGTMMDEQFF. DNA of the CDR3: TGTGCCAGCTCACGCCAAAAGGGGACTATGATGGATGAGCAGTTCTTC. This sequence joins TRBV18 and TRBJ2-1; 7 bases agree with TRBD2. The germline V gene has CDR1 KGHSH and CDR2 LQKENI. CDR3 length: 16 residues. Losses at the gene ends were 4 bases for V and 8 bases for J; bases not matched to a gene: 14.

This clone has a handful of counts. The chain combines TRBV27 with TRBJ1-1; D might be TRBD1 (5 bases). CDR3 length: 12 residues. V was cut by 6 bases and J by 5 bases, with 10 bases left in between. The germline gives CDR1 MNHEY, CDR2 SMNVEV (reference sequence). Here the CDR3 reads CASRSRQTEAFF. For the CDR3, the DNA is TGTGCCAGCAGGTCGCGACAGACTGAAGCTTTCTTT.

The gene calls are TRBV6-5 and TRBJ2-5, with 7 positions matching TRBD1. The CDR3 spans 16 residues. Trimming took 0 bases from V and 5 from J; bases not matched to a gene: 9. CDR1 MNHEY and CDR2 SVGAGI come from the germline V gene. CDR3 amino acids: CASSYSGTALGETQYF. The CDR3 nucleotides read TGTGCCAGCAGTTACTCAGGGACAGCCCTGGGGGAGACCCAGTACTTC.

This clone was recorded only once. This chain links TRBV30 with TRBJ1-2; 7 bases match TRBD1. Germline assignment: CDR1 GTSNPN and CDR2 SVGIG (reference sequence). J lost 2 bases, V lost 4 bases, and 10 bases had no gene match. This CDR3 is 15 amino acids long. In DNA, the CDR3 is TGTGCCTGGACCCAGCTCACAGGGGTAAACTATGGCTACACCTTC. Translating it yields CAWTQLTGVNYGYTF.

Concerning this clone itself: A junction end diverges from the germline sequence, so it may reflect a read error. The chain employs TRBV7-9 and TRBJ2-6, with 10 bases aligning to TRBD1. The CDR3 has 17 residues. CDR1 is SEHNR, CDR2 FQNEAQ, per germline (reference sequence). The CDR3 DNA sequence: TGTGCCAGCAGCAGGGGGACAGGGGCCACGACCCTCAACGTCCTGAGTTTC. This gives the protein CASSRGTGATTLNVLSF.

This chain links TRBV5-1 with TRBJ2-5; 7 nucleotides line up with TRBD1. Germline trimming cut 4 bases from V and 6 bases from J; bases unmatched to any gene: 15. The length of the CDR3 is 16 residues. In germline, CDR1 is SGHRS, CDR2 YFSETQ. The chain's CDR3 is CASSTSTGSGFQTQYF. The DNA for the CDR3 is TGCGCCAGCAGCACGTCGACAGGGTCCGGATTCCAGACCCAGTACTTC.

The chain joins TRBV11-2 to TRBJ1-2; possible D gene TRBD1, 5 bases. The germline V gene has CDR1 SGHAT and CDR2 FQNNGV. The CDR3 extends over 15 amino acids. V lost 5 bases and J lost 1, with 14 bases in between. The CDR3 region has the DNA TGTGCCAGCAGCGCCTACAGGCTTGGTAACTATGGCTACACCTTC. Encoded protein: CASSAYRLGNYGYTF.

V is TRBV6-1 and J is TRBJ2-7, with a tentative D call TRBD1 (6 bases). This CDR3 has 15 residues. Trimming removed 0 bases at V and 4 bases at J, with 13 bases between. Germline V lookup: CDR1 MNHNS, CDR2 SASEGT. The chain's CDR3 is CASSEARQGRYEQYF. The CDR3 DNA is TGTGCCAGCAGTGAAGCGCGGCAGGGGCGGTACGAGCAGTACTTC.

The chain links TRBV28 to TRBJ2-7; the D is unclear. Trimming took off 5 bases at V and 0 bases at J, with 17 bases between the two ends. The CDR3 runs to 16 residues. Germline V lookup: CDR1 MDHEN, CDR2 SYDVKM. In DNA form, the CDR3 reads TGTGCCAGCAGTACTACTGAAGTGGGGATCTCCTACGAGCAGTACTTC. Its translation is CASSTTEVGISYEQYF.

The genes are TRBV6-6 and TRBJ1-6; 9 bases agree with TRBD1. Germline V gene sequence: CDR1 MNHNY, CDR2 SVGAGI (reference sequence). The CDR3 spans 15 residues. V lost 3 bases, J lost 7 bases, and 4 bases stayed unmatched. CDR3 amino acids: CASSYGDRANSPLHF. The CDR3 DNA follows: TGTGCCAGCAGTTATGGGGACAGGGCAAATTCACCCCTCCACTTT.

V and J are TRBV6-1 and TRBJ1-5; D not certain. The CDR3 is made up of 13 amino acids. Germline V CDR1 and CDR2: MNHNS, SASEGT. V dropped 4 bases and J dropped 5 bases, with 9 bases sitting between them. The chain's CDR3 is CASSAGTDQPQHF. CDR3 nucleotide sequence: TGTGCCAGCAGTGCAGGAACCGATCAGCCCCAGCATTTT.

This chain joins TRBV7-2 and TRBJ2-5, with D unclear. V lost 5 bases and J lost 4, with 17 bases in between. CDR3 length equals 15 residues. Germline lookup yields CDR1 SGHTA and CDR2 FQGNSA. This CDR3 is CASSPGLGSSETQYF. The DNA for the CDR3 is TGTGCCAGCAGCCCCGGGCTAGGATCCTCAGAGACCCAGTACTTC.

This chain links TRBV4-1 with TRBJ2-1, with a tentative D call TRBD2 (6 bases). The germline gives CDR1 MGHRA, CDR2 YSYEKL. The V gene lost 2 bases and the J gene lost 6 bases, with 14 bases spanning the gap. This CDR3 is 15 amino acids long. CDR3 coding DNA: TGCGCCAGCAGCCAATTCGAACGCGGGACCAATGAGCAGTTCTTC. Translated, it gives CASSQFERGTNEQFF.

A single count supports this clone. The V call is TRBV28, the J call TRBJ2-2; D uncertain. There are 12 residues in the CDR3. Germline V gene lookup returns CDR1 MDHEN and CDR2 SYDVKM. V was trimmed by 2 bases and J by 10 bases, leaving 8 bases between them. As DNA, the CDR3 is TGTGCCAGCAGTTTACGGTCCGTGGAGCTGTTTTTT. Its protein product is CASSLRSVELFF.

The chain couples TRBV6-6 to TRBJ2-7; 9 bases align to TRBD1. The CDR3 runs to 12 residues. From germline, CDR1 is MNHNY and CDR2 SVGAGI (reference sequence). V was clipped by 8 bases and J by 6 bases; unmatched bases: 5. In DNA form, the CDR3 reads TGTGCCAGCGGGACAGGGAGCAGCGAGCAGTACTTC. This translates into CASGTGSSEQYF.

The chain is built from TRBV2 and TRBJ2-7; a weak D match, TRBD2 (5 bases). Germline CDR1 is SNHLY and CDR2 is FYNNEI. CDR3 length: 15 residues. V was pared by 5 bases and J by 8 bases, with 22 bases between. The CDR3 spells CASSSRPLPGEKQYF. The CDR3 coding sequence is TGTGCCAGCAGTTCTCGACCATTGCCCGGGGAGAAGCAGTACTTC.

This clone was seen a handful of times. Other DNA sequences in this specimen translate into the identical CDR3. The chain links TRBV2 to TRBJ2-2; TRBD2 is a possible D gene (5 bases). Germline V gene sequence: CDR1 SNHLY, CDR2 FYNNEI. This CDR3 region has 12 residues. V lost 5 bases and J lost 5, with 6 bases in between. The CDR3 region has the DNA TGTGCCAGCAGTAGAGGGACCGGGGAGCTGTTTTTT. Its translation is CASSRGTGELFF.

The chain is built from TRBV5-6 and TRBJ2-5, with a tentative D call TRBD2 (6 bases). CDR3 size: 14 residues. Per the germline V gene, CDR1 is SGHDT and CDR2 is YYEEEE. V lost 4 bases and J 5 bases, leaving 15 bases between the germline ends. The CDR3 sequence is CASSRRGGYETQYF. The DNA for the CDR3 is TGTGCCAGCAGCCGCCGTGGGGGGTACGAGACCCAGTACTTC.